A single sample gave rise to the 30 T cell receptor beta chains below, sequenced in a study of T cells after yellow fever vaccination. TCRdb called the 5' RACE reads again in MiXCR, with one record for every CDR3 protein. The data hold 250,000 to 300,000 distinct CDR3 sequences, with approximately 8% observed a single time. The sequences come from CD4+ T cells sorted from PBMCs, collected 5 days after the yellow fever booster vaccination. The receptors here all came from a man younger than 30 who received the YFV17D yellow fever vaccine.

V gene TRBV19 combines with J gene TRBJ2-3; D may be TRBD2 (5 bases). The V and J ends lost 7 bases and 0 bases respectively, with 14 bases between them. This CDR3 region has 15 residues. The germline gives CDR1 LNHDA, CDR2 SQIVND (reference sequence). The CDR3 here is CASNLAGGSTDTQYF. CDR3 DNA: TGTGCCAGTAATTTGGCGGGCGGAAGCACAGATACGCAGTATTTT.

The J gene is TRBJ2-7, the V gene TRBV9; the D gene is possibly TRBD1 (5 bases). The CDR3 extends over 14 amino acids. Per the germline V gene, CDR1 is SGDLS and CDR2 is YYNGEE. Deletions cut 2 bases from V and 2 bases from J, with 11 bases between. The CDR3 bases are TGTGCCAGCAGCGTTGGACAAAACACCTACGAGCAGTACGTC. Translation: CASSVGQNTYEQYV.

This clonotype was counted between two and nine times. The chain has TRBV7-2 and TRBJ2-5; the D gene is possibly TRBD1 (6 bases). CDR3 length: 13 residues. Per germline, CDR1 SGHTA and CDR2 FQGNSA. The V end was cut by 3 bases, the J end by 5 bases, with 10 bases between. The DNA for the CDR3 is TGTGCCAGCAGCTTTCAGGGGAAGGAGACCCAGTACTTC. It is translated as CASSFQGKETQYF.

CDR3 DNA: TGCGCCAGCAGCTCCCAGGGAGGTACTAGCGGCGCAGATACGCAGTATTTT. Translating gives CASSSQGGTSGADTQYF. This chain links TRBV5-1 with TRBJ2-3, with TRBD2 matching over 8 bases. The CDR3 has 17 residues. The V gene's germline CDR1 is SGHRS and CDR2 YFSETQ. J gave up 4 bases and V 3 bases, and 13 bases lay outside the gene matches. Looking up the rest from reference TRBV5-1 and TRBJ2-3 gives the full variable domain: KAGVTQTPRYLIKTRGQQVTLSCSPISGHRSVSWYQQTPGQGLQFLFEYFSETQRNKGNFPGRFSGRQFSNSRSEMNVSTLELGDSALYLCASSSQGGTSGADTQYFGPGTRLTVL.

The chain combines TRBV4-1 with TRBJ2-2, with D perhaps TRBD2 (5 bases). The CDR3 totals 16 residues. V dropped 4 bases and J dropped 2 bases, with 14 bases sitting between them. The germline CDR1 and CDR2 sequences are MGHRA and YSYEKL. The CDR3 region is CASSPAAEYNTGELFF. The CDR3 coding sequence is TGCGCCAGCAGCCCAGCGGCGGAGTATAACACCGGGGAGCTGTTTTTT.

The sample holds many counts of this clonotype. CDR3 region: CASSPLASGGANEQYF. The CDR3 nucleotides are TGTGCCAGCAGCCCCTTAGCTAGCGGGGGGGCCAACGAGCAGTACTTC. V and J are TRBV9 and TRBJ2-7, with 12 nucleotides matching TRBD2. From germline, CDR1 is SGDLS and CDR2 YYNGEE. J lost 5 bases, V lost 4 bases, and 10 bases had no gene match. The CDR3 spans 16 residues.

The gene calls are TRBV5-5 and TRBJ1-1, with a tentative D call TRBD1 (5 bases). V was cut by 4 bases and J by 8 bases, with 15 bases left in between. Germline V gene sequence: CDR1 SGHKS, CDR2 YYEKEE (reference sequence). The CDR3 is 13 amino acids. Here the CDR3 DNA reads TGTGCCAGCAGCCTTCGTCCGGGGCCCGAAGCTTTCTTT. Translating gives CASSLRPGPEAFF.

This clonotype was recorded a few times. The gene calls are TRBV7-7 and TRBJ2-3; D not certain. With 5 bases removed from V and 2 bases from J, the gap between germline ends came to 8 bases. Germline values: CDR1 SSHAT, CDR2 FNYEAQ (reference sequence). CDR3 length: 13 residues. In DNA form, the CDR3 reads TGTGCCAGCAGCCCTCGCCCCACAGATACGCAGTATTTT. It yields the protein CASSPRPTDTQYF.

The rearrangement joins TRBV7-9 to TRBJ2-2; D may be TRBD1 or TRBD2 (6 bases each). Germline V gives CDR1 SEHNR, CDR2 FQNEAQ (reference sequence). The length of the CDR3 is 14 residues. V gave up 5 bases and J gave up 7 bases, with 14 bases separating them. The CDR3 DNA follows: TGTGCCAGCAGCCCCACGGGGGCAATCGGGGAGCTGTTTTTT. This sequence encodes CASSPTGAIGELFF. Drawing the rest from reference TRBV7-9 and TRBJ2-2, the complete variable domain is DTGVSQNPRHKITKRGQNVTFRCDPISEHNRLYWYRQTLGQGPEFLTYFQNEAQLEKSRLLSDRFSAERPKGSFSTLEIQRTEQGDSAMYLCASSPTGAIGELFFGEGSRLTVL.

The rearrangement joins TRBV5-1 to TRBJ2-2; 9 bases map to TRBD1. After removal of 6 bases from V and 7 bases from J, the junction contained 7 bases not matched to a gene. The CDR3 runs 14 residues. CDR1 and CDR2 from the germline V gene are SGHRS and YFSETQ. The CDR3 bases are TGCGCCAGCACCACACAGGGGGCTGGCGGGGAGCTGTTTTTT. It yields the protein CASTTQGAGGELFF.

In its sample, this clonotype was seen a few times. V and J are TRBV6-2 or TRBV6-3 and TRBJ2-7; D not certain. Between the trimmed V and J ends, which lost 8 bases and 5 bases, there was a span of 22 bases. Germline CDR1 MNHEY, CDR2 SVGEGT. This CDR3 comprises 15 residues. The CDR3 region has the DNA TGTGCCAGCCACCCCGCCGAGGCAGGAAAGGACGAGCAGTACTTC. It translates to CASHPAEAGKDEQYF.

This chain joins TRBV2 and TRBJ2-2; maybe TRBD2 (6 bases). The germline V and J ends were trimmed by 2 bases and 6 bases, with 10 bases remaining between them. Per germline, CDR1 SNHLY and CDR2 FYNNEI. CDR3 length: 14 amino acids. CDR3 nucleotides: TGTGCCAGCAGTGAATACGGGGGAGCCGGGGAGCTGTTTTTT. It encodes CASSEYGGAGELFF.

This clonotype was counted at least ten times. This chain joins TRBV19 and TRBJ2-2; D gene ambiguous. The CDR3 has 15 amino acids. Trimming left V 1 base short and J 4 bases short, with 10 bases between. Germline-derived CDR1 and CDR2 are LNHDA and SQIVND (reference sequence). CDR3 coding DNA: TGTGCCAGTAGTATAGCCTCACGGGTCACCGGGGAGCTGTTTTTT. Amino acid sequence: CASSIASRVTGELFF.

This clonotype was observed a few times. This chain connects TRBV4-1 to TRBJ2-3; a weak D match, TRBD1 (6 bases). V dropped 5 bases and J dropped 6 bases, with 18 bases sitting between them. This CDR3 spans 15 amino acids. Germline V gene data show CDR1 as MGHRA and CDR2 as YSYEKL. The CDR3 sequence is CASSAQGSRRDTQYF. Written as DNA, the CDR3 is TGCGCCAGCAGCGCTCAGGGGTCAAGGCGGGATACGCAGTATTTT.

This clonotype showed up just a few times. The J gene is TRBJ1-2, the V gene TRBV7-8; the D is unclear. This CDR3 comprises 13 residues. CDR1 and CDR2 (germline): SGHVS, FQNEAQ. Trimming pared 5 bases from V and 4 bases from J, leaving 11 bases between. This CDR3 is CASSVDGSYGYTF. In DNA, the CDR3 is TGTGCCAGCAGCGTGGACGGAAGCTATGGCTACACCTTC.

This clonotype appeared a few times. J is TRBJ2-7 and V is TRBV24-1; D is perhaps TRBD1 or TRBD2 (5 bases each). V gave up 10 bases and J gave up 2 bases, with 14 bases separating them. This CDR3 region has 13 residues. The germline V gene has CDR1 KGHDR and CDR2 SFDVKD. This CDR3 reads CATRDGATYEQYF. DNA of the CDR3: TGTGCCACGAGGGACGGGGCCACCTACGAGCAGTACTTC.

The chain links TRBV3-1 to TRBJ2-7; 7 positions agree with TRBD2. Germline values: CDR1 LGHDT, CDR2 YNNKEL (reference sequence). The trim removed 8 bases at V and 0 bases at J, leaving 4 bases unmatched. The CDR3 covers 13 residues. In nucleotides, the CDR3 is TGTGCCAGCGGGCCTAGCGGCTCCTACGAGCAGTACTTC. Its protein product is CASGPSGSYEQYF.

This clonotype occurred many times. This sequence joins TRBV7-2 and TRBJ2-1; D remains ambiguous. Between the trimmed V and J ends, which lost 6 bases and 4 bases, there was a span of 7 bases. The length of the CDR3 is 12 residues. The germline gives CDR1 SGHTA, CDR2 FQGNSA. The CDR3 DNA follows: TGTGCCAGCAGTCGCGATTACAATGAGCAGTTCTTC. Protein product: CASSRDYNEQFF.

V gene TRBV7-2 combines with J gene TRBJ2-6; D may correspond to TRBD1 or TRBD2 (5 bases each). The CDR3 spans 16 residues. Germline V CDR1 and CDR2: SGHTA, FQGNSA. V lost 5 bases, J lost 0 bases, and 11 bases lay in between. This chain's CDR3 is CASSGRGPSGANVLTF. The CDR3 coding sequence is TGTGCCAGCAGCGGCCGGGGCCCCTCTGGGGCCAACGTCCTGACTTTC.

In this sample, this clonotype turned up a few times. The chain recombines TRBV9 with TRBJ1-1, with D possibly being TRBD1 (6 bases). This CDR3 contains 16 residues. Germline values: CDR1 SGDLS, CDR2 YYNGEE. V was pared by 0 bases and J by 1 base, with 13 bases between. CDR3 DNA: TGTGCCAGCAGCGTAGAGGGACACTGGGGGAACACTGAAGCTTTCTTT. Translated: CASSVEGHWGNTEAFF. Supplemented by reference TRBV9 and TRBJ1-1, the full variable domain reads DSGVTQTPKHLITATGQRVTLRCSPRSGDLSVYWYQQSLDQGLQFLIQYYNGEERAKGNILERFSAQQFPDLHSELNLSSLELGDSALYFCASSVEGHWGNTEAFFGQGTRLTVV.

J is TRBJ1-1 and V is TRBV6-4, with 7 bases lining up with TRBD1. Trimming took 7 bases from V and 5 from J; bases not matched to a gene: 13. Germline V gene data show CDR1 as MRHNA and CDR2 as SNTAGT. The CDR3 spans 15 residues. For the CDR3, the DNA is TGTGCCAGCACCAGACCCAGGGGGGGGAGAACTGAAGCTTTCTTT. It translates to CASTRPRGGRTEAFF.

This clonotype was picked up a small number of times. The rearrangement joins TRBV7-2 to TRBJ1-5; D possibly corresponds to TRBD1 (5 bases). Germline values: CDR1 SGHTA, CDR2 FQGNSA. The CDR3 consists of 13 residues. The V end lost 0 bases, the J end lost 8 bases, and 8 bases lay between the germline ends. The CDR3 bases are TGTGCCAGCAGCTTAGCGACAGCCGAGCCCCAGCATTTT. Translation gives CASSLATAEPQHF.

The chain's CDR3 is CSARGTSRSQPQHF. The CDR3 bases are TGCAGTGCTAGAGGGACGTCCCGGAGTCAGCCCCAGCATTTT. The chain is built from TRBV20-1 and TRBJ1-5, with D unresolved. Germline V gene sequence: CDR1 DFQATT, CDR2 SNEGSKA (reference sequence). This CDR3 contains 14 residues. Between the trimmed V and J ends, which lost 1 base and 6 bases, there was a span of 13 bases.

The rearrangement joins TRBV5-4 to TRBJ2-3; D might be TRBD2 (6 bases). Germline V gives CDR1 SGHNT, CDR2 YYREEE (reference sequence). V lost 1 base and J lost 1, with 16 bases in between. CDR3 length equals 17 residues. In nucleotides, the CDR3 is TGTGCCAGCAGCTTGCGGGGCAAAACGGGGGGCACAGATACGCAGTATTTT. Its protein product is CASSLRGKTGGTDTQYF.

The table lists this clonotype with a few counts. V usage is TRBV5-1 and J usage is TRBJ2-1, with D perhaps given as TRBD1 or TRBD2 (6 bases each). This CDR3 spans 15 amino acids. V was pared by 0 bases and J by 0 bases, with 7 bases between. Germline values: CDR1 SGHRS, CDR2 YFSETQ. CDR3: CASSLEGGSYNEQFF. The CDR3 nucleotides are TGCGCCAGCAGCTTGGAGGGGGGCTCCTACAATGAGCAGTTCTTC. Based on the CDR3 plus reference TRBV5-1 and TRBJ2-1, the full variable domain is KAGVTQTPRYLIKTRGQQVTLSCSPISGHRSVSWYQQTPGQGLQFLFEYFSETQRNKGNFPGRFSGRQFSNSRSEMNVSTLELGDSALYLCASSLEGGSYNEQFFGPGTRLTVL.

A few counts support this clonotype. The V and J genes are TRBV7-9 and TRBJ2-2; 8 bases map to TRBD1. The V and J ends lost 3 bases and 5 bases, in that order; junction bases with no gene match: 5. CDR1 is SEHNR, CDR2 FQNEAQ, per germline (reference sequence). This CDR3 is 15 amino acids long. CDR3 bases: TGTGCCAGCAGCTTTCTACAGGGGGATACCGGGGAGCTGTTTTTT. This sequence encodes CASSFLQGDTGELFF.

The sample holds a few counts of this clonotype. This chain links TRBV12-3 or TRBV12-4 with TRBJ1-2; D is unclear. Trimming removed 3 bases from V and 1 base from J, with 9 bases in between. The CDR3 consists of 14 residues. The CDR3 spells CASSFGRNNYGYTF. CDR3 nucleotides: TGTGCCAGCAGTTTTGGTAGGAATAACTATGGCTACACCTTC.

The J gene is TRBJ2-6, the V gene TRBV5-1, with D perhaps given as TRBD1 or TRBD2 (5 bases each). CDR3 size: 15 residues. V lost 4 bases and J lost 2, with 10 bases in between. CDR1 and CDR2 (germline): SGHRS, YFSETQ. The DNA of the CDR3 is TGCGCCAGCAGCCCTTTGGGGGCTGGGGCCAACGTCCTGACTTTC. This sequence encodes CASSPLGAGANVLTF.

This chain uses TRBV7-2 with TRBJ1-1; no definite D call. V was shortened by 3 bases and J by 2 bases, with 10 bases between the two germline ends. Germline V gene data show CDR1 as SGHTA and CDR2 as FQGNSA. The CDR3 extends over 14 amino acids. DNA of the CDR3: TGTGCCAGCAGCTTCAGCGGTGCCAACACTGAAGCTTTCTTT. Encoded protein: CASSFSGANTEAFF. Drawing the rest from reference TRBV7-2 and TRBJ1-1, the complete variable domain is GAGVSQSPSNKVTEKGKDVELRCDPISGHTALYWYRQSLGQGLEFLIYFQGNSAPDKSGLPSDRFSAERTGGSVSTLTIQRTQQEDSAVYLCASSFSGANTEAFFGQGTRLTVV.

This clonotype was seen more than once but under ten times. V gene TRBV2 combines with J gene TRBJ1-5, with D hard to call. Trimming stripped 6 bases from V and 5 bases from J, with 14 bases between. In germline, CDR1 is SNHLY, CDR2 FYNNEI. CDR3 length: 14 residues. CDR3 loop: CASSPVGKDQPQHF. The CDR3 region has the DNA TGTGCCAGCAGCCCGGTTGGCAAAGATCAGCCCCAGCATTTT.